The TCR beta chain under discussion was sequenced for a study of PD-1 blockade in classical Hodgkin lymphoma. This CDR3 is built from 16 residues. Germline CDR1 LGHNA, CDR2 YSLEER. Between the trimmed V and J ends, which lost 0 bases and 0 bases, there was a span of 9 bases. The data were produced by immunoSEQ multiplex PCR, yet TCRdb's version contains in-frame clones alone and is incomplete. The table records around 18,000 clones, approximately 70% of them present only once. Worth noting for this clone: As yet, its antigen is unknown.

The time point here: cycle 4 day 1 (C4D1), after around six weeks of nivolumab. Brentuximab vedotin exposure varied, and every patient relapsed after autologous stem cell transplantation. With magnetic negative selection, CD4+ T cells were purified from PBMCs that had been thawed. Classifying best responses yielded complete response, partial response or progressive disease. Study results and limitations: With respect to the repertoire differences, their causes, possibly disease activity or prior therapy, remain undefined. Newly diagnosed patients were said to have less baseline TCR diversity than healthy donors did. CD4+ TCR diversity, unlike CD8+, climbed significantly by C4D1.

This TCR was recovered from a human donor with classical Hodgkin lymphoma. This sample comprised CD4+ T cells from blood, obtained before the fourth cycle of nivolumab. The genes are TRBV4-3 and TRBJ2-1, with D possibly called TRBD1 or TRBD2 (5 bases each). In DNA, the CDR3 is TGCGCCAGCAGCCAAGAAACGGGGCACTCCTACAATGAGCAGTTCTTC. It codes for CASSQETGHSYNEQFF.